Each of the 5 T cell receptor beta chains below was sequenced from the same sample in a study of T cells in pancreatic ductal adenocarcinoma. The selected patients with pancreatic ductal adenocarcinoma had surgery but no neoadjuvant therapy. Measured with immunoSEQ multiplex PCR; TCRdb has only the in-frame clones, and not every one. The profile shows roughly 100,000 clones, 90% to 95% of them singletons. The material sequenced was PBMCs. Receptors were obtained from a human donor with pancreatic ductal adenocarcinoma.

The chain links TRBV7-3 to TRBJ2-1; 9 bases fit TRBD2. The CDR3 extends over 14 amino acids. The V gene's germline CDR1 is SGHTA and CDR2 FQGTGA. V was clipped by 2 bases and J by 8 bases; unmatched bases: 4. CDR3 protein: CASSLAGGDYEQFF. CDR3 in DNA: TGTGCCAGCAGCTTAGCGGGAGGGGACTATGAGCAGTTCTTC.

The chain has TRBV5-1 and TRBJ1-1; maybe TRBD1 (6 bases). The CDR3 has 13 residues. V shed 6 bases and J shed 2 bases, with 11 bases lying between them. Germline lookup yields CDR1 SGHRS and CDR2 YFSETQ. The CDR3 nucleotides are TGCGCCAGCAACACAGGGTCAAACACTGAAGCTTTCTTT. It encodes CASNTGSNTEAFF.

This clone came up once. The gene calls are TRBV28 and TRBJ1-1; D not resolved. Germline lookup yields CDR1 MDHEN and CDR2 SYDVKM. CDR3 length: 16 amino acids. V was trimmed by 2 bases and J by 4 bases, leaving 17 bases between them. CDR3 region: CASSLVWTERVTEAFF. For the CDR3, the DNA is TGTGCCAGCAGTTTAGTCTGGACGGAGAGGGTCACTGAAGCTTTCTTT.

The CDR3 sequence: CASSVVPGGSYNEQFF. The CDR3 DNA sequence: TGTGCCAGCAGCGTAGTCCCAGGGGGATCCTACAATGAGCAGTTCTTC. V is TRBV9 and J is TRBJ2-1; 7 bases are a match to TRBD1. CDR3 length: 16 amino acids. Germline CDR1 is SGDLS and CDR2 is YYNGEE. V was clipped by 0 bases and J by 1 base; unmatched bases: 4.

The chain uses TRBV7-9 and TRBJ2-7; D remains ambiguous. V lost 1 base, J lost 4 bases, and 17 bases lay in between. Germline V gene lookup returns CDR1 SEHNR and CDR2 FQNEAQ (reference sequence). The CDR3 is 16 residues long. The CDR3 region is CASSLGPARNLYEQYF. The CDR3 DNA reads as TGTGCCAGCAGCTTAGGTCCGGCGCGGAACTTATACGAGCAGTACTTC.